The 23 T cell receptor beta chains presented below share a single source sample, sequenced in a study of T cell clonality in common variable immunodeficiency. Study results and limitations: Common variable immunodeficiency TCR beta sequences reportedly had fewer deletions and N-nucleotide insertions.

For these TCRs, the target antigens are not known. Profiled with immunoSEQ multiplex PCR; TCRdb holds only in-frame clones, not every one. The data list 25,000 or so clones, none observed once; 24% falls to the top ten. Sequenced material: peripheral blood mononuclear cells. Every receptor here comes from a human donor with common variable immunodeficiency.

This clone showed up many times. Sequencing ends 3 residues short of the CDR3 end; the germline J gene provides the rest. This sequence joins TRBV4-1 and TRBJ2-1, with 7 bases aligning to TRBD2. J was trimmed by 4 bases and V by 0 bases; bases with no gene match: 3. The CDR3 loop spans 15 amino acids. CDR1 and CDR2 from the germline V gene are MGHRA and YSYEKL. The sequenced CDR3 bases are TGCGCCAGCAGCCAAGACGCGGGAGCGTACAATGAG. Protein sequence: CASSQDAGAYNE. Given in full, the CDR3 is CASSQDAGAYNEQFF.

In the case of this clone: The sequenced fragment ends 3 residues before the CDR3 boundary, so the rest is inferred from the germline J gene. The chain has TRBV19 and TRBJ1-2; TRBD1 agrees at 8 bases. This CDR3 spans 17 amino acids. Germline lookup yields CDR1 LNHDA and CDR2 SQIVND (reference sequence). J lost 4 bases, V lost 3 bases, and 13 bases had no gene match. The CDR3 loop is CASSIDPQGALVYGYTF. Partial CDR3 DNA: TGTGCCAGTAGTATTGACCCCCAGGGGGCTTTGGTCTATGGC.

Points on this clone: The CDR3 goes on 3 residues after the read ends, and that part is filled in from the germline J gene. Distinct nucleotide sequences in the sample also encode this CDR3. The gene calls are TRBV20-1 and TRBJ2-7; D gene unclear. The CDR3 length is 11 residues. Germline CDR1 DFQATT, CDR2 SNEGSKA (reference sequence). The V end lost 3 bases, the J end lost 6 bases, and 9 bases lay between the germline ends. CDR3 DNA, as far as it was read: TGCAGTGCTAGCACGAGCCTCGAG. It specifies CSASTSLE. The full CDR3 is CSASTSLEQYF.

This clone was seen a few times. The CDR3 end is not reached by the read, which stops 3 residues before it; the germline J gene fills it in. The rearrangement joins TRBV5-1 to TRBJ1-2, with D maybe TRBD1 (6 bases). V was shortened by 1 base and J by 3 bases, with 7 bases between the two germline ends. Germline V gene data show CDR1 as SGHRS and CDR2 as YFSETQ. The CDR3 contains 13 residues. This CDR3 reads CASSLWTDYGYTF. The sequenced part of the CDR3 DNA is TGCGCCAGCAGCTTGTGGACAGACTATGGC.

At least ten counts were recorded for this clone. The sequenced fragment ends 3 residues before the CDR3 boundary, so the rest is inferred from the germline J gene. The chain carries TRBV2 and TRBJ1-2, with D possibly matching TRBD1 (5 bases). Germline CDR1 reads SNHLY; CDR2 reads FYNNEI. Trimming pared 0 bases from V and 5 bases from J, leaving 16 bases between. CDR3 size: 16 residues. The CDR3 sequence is CASSEASTGEIYGYTF. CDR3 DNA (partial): TGTGCCAGCAGTGAAGCTAGTACAGGAGAAATTTATGGC.

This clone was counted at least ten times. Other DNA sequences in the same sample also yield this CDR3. CDR3 DNA (partial): TGTGCCAGCAGTCGACTAGCGGGGGGTAATGAG. Its translation is CASSRLAGGNE. The CDR3 in full is CASSRLAGGNEQFF. The chain links TRBV6-2 or TRBV6-3 to TRBJ2-1; 13 bases map to TRBD2. The read ends 3 residues shy of where the CDR3 ends; the end is completed using the germline J gene. The CDR3 spans 14 residues. Germline-derived CDR1 and CDR2 are MNHEY and SVGEGT. Trimming removed 5 bases from V and 7 bases from J; junction bases left unmatched: 2.

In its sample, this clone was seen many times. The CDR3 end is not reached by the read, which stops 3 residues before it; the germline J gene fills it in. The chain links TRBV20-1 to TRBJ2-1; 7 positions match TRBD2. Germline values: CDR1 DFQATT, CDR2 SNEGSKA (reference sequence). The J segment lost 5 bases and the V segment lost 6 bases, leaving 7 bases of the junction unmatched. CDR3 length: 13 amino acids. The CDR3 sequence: CSAGGKFHNEQFF. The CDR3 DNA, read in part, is TGCAGTGCGGGGGGGAAATTCCACAATGAG.

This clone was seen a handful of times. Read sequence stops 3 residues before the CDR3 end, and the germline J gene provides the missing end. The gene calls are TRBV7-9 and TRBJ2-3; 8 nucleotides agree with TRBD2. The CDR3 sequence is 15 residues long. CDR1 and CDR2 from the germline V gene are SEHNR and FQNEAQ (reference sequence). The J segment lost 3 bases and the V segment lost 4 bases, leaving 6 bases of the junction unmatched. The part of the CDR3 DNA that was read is TGTGCCAGCAGCTCATACGGGGGGGTAACAGATACG. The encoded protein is CASSSYGGVTDT. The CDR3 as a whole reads CASSSYGGVTDTQYF.

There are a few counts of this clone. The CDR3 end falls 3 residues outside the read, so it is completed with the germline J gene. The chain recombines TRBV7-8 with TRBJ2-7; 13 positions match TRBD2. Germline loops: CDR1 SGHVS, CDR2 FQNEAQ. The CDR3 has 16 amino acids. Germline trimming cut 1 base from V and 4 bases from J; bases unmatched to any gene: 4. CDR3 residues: CASSLVRLAGGYEQYF. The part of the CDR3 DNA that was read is TGTGCCAGCAGCTTAGTAAGACTAGCGGGAGGATACGAG. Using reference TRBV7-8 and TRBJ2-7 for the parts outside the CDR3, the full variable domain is GAGVSQSPRYKVAKRGQDVALRCDPISGHVSLFWYQQALGQGPEFLTYFQNEAQLDKSGLPSDRFFAERPEGSVSTLKIQRTQQEDSAVYLCASSLVRLAGGYEQYFGPGTRLTVT.

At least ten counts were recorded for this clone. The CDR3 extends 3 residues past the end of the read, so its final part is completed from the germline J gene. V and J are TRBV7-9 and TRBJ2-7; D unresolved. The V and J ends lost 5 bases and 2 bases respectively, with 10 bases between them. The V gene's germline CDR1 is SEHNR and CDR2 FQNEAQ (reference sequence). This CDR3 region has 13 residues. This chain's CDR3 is CASSPPSTYEQYF. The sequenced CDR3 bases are TGTGCCAGCAGCCCCCCGAGCACCTACGAG.

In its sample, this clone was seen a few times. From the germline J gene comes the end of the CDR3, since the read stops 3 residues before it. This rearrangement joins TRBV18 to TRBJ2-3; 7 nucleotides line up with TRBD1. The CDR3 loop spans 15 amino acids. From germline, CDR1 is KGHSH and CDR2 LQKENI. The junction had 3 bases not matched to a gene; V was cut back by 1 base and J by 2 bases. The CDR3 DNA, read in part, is TGTGCCAGCTCACCACTGACAGGGCCCACAGATACG. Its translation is CASSPLTGPTDT. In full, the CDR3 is CASSPLTGPTDTQYF. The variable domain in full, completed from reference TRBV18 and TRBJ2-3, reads NAGVMQNPRHLVRRRGQEARLRCSPMKGHSHVYWYRQLPEEGLKFMVYLQKENIIDESGMPKERFSAEFPKEGPSILRIQQVVRGDSAAYFCASSPLTGPTDTQYFGPGTRLTVL.

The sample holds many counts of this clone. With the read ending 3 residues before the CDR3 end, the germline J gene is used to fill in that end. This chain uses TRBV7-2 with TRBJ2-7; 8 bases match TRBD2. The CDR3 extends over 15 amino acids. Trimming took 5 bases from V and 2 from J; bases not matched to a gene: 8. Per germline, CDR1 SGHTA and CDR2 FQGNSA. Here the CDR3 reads CASSPRGGSAYEQYF. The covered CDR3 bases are TGTGCCAGCAGCCCACGGGGGGGTTCTGCCTACGAG.

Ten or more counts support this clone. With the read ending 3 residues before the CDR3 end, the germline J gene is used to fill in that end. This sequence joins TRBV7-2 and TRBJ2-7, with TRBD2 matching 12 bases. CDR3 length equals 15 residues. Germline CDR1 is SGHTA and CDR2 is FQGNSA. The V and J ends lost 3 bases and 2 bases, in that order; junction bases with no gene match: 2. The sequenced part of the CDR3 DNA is TGTGCCAGCAGCTTTACTAGCGGGAGGACCTACGAG. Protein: CASSFTSGRTYE. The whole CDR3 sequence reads CASSFTSGRTYEQYF.

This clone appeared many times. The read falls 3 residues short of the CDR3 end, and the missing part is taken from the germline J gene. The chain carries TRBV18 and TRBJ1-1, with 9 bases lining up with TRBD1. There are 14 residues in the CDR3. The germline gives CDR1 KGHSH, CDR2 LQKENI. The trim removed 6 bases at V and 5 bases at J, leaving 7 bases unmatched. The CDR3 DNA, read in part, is TGTGCCAGCTCCCCAGGGACAGGGCTAACTGAA. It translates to CASSPGTGLTE. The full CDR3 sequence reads CASSPGTGLTEAFF.

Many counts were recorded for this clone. The CDR3 bases that were read are TGCGCCAGCAGCTTGGAGGGGGGCACAGATACG. It is translated as CASSLEGGTDT. The CDR3 as a whole reads CASSLEGGTDTQYF. This sequence joins TRBV5-1 and TRBJ2-3; D might be TRBD1 (6 bases). The read stops 3 residues short of the end of the CDR3; the missing end is completed from the germline J gene. V was trimmed by 0 bases and J by 1 base, leaving 6 bases between them. This CDR3 contains 14 residues. Germline CDR1 reads SGHRS; CDR2 reads YFSETQ.

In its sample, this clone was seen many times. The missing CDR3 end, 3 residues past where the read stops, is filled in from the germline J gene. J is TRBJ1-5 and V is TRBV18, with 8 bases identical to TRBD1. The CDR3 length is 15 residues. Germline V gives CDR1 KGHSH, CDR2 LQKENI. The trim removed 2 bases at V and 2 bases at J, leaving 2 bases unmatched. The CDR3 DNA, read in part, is TGTGCCAGCTCACCAACAGGGGGTGGCAATCAGCCC. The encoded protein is CASSPTGGGNQP. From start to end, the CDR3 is CASSPTGGGNQPQHF.

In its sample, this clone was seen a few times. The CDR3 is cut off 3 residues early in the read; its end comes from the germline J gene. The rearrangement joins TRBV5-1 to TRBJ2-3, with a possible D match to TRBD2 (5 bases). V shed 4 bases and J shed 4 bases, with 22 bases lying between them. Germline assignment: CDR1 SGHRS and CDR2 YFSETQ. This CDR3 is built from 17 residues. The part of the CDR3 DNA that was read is TGCGCCAGCAGCGAACAACCCCCTGGCGGAGGAGCAGATACG. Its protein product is CASSEQPPGGGADT. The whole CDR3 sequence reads CASSEQPPGGGADTQYF.

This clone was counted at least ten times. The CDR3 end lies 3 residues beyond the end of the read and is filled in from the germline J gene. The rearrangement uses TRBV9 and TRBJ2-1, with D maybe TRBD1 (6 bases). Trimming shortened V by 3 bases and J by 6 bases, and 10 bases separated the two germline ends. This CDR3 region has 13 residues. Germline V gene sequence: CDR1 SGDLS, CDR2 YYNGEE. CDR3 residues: CASSEGVSNEQFF. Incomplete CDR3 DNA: TGTGCCAGCAGCGAGGGGGTCAGCAATGAG.

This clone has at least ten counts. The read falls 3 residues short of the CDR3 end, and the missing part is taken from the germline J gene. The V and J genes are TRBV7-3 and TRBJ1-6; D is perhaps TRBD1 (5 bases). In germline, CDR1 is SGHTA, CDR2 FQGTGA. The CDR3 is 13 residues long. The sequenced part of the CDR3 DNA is TGTGCCAGCAGCTTGGATCAGGGTTCGCCC. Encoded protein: CASSLDQGSP. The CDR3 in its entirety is CASSLDQGSPLHF. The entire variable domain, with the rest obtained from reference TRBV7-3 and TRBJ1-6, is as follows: GAGVSQTPSNKVTEKGKYVELRCDPISGHTALYWYRQSLGQGPEFLIYFQGTGAADDSGLPNDRFFAVRPEGSVSTLKIQRTERGDSAVYLCASSLDQGSPLHFGNGTRLTVT.

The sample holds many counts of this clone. The CDR3 protein is CAWRKLGYTF. The sequenced CDR3 bases are TGTGCCTGGAGGAAACTTGGC. This sequence joins TRBV30 and TRBJ1-2; D is uncertain. The CDR3 end falls 3 residues outside the read, so it is completed with the germline J gene. Trimming removed 3 bases at V and 7 bases at J, with 6 bases between. Germline V gene lookup returns CDR1 GTSNPN and CDR2 SVGIG (reference sequence). The CDR3 sequence is 10 residues long.

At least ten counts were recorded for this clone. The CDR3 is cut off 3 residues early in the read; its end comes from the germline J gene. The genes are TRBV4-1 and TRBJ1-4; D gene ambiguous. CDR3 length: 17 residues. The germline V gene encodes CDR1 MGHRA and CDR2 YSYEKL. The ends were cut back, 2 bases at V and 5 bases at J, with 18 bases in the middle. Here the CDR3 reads CASSQIHVGDGNEKLFF. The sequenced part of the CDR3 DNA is TGCGCCAGCAGCCAAATACACGTCGGGGATGGAAATGAAAAA.

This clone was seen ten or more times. Partial CDR3 DNA: TGTGCTGGAGCTCTGCGACGTGACAGGGTATCGGGTGAG. Residues: CAGALRRDRVSGE. The full CDR3 is CAGALRRDRVSGEQFF. The V and J genes are TRBV12-5 and TRBJ2-1; 7 nucleotides align to TRBD1. Read data end 3 residues before the CDR3 end; the end is taken from the germline J gene. The ends lost 11 bases at V and 9 bases at J; junction bases unmatched: 22. The CDR3 runs to 16 residues. Germline values: CDR1 LGHNT, CDR2 FRNRAP.

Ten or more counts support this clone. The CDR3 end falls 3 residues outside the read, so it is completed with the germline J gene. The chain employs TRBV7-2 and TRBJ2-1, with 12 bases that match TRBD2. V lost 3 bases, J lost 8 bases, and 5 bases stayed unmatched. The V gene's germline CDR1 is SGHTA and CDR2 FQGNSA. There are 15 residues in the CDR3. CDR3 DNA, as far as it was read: TGTGCCAGCAGCTTCCGGACTAGCGGGACTCATGAG. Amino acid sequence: CASSFRTSGTHE. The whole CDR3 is CASSFRTSGTHEQFF.